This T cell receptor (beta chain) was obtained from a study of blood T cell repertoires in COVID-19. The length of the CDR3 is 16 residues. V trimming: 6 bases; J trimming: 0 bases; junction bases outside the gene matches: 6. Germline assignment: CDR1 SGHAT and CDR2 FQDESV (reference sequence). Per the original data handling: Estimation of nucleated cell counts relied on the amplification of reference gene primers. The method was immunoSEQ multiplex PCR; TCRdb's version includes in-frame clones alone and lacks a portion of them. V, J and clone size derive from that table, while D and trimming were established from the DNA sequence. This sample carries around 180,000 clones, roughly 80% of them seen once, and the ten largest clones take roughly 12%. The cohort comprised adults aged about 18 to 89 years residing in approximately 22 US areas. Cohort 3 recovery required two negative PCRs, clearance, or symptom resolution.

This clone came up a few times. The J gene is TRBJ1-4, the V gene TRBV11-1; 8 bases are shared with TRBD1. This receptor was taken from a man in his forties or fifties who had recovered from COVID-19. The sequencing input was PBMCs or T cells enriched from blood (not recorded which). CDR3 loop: CASSTGQAATNEKLFF. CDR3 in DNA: TGTGCCAGCAGTACGGGACAGGCCGCAACTAATGAAAAACTGTTTTTT.